What follows are 16 T cell receptor beta chains derived from one specimen sequenced in a study of cytomegalovirus exposure and HLA in healthy donors. PCR employed 60 Vbeta and 13 Jbeta primers. Produced via immunoSEQ multiplex PCR; TCRdb's table is partial and in-frame only. The sample has around 170,000 clones, roughly 80% seen once. Sequencing used PBMCs. All receptors derive from a man aged 50-60 years in good health and CMV-seronegative.

V gene TRBV4-2 combines with J gene TRBJ2-7; D may be TRBD2 (5 bases). Deletions cut 4 bases from V and 0 bases from J, with 13 bases between. The germline V gene has CDR1 LGHNA and CDR2 YNFKEQ. CDR3 length equals 15 residues. The CDR3 region has the DNA TGTGCCAGCAGCCCCTGGCCCGGACTCTCCTACGAGCAGTACTTC. It encodes CASSPWPGLSYEQYF.

This clone was found a few times. The rearrangement uses TRBV7-8 and TRBJ2-7; no firm D call. V lost 2 bases and J 3 bases, leaving 8 bases between the germline ends. This CDR3 contains 13 residues. Germline V gene data show CDR1 as SGHVS and CDR2 as FQNEAQ. As DNA, the CDR3 is TGTGCCAGCAGCTTATACGCGGTCTACGAGCAGTACTTC. Protein sequence: CASSLYAVYEQYF.

V and J are TRBV7-9 and TRBJ1-1; TRBD1 agrees at 7 bases. V was clipped by 3 bases and J by 5 bases; unmatched bases: 12. Germline loops: CDR1 SEHNR, CDR2 FQNEAQ (reference sequence). The CDR3 contains 16 residues. For the CDR3, the DNA is TGTGCCAGCAGCTTTGGACAGGTTTCGAGAGGGACTGAAGCTTTCTTT. This sequence encodes CASSFGQVSRGTEAFF.

The V call is TRBV6-5, the J call TRBJ2-2; D is perhaps TRBD1 (6 bases). The CDR3 spans 14 residues. Germline-derived CDR1 and CDR2 are MNHEY and SVGAGI. Trimming cost V 5 bases and J 7 bases, with 14 bases left between them. CDR3: CASSDSGAIGELFF. CDR3 bases: TGTGCCAGCAGTGATTCAGGGGCTATCGGGGAGCTGTTTTTT.

This clone was picked up one time. The chain carries TRBV7-9 and TRBJ2-7, with D perhaps matching TRBD2 (6 bases). V was clipped by 1 base and J by 3 bases, with 10 bases between them. The V gene's germline CDR1 is SEHNR and CDR2 FQNEAQ (reference sequence). The CDR3 has 14 amino acids. CDR3 sequence reads: CASSLDGGIYEQYF. The CDR3 DNA reads as TGTGCCAGCAGCTTAGATGGGGGGATCTACGAGCAGTACTTC.

The genes are TRBV9 and TRBJ2-5; 11 nucleotides align to TRBD2. The V gene end was trimmed by 4 bases and the J gene end by 6 bases; junction bases not matched to a gene: 11. Germline V CDR1 and CDR2: SGDLS, YYNGEE. The CDR3 runs to 16 residues. The CDR3 DNA follows: TGTGCCAGCAGCTTCTATAGCGGGGGGGCTTTCAAGACCCAGTACTTC. Its translation is CASSFYSGGAFKTQYF. Full variable domain (remainder filled in from reference TRBV9 and TRBJ2-5): DSGVTQTPKHLITATGQRVTLRCSPRSGDLSVYWYQQSLDQGLQFLIQYYNGEERAKGNILERFSAQQFPDLHSELNLSSLELGDSALYFCASSFYSGGAFKTQYFGPGTRLLVL.

The chain uses TRBV5-1 and TRBJ2-7, with D possibly being TRBD1 (5 bases). Germline values: CDR1 SGHRS, CDR2 YFSETQ. The CDR3 totals 14 residues. Deletions cut 0 bases from V and 4 bases from J, with 11 bases between. The CDR3 reads CASSLETVNYEQYF. The CDR3 nucleotides read TGCGCCAGCAGCTTGGAGACAGTAAATTACGAGCAGTACTTC.

This clone was observed a few times. The genes are TRBV2 and TRBJ2-3; 9 nucleotides align to TRBD1. This CDR3 is 16 amino acids long. Germline V CDR1 and CDR2: SNHLY, FYNNEI. Trimming removed 0 bases from V and 3 bases from J; junction bases left unmatched: 4. As DNA, the CDR3 is TGTGCCAGCAGTGAAGCTGGACAGGGGTGGACAGATACGCAGTATTTT. It translates to CASSEAGQGWTDTQYF.

In this sample, this clone turned up a few times. This chain connects TRBV5-1 to TRBJ2-5; 11 nucleotides match TRBD1. V gave up 6 bases and J gave up 4 bases; unmatched junction bases: 5. Germline V gene data show CDR1 as SGHRS and CDR2 as YFSETQ. The CDR3 runs to 14 residues. CDR3: CASNPGTGGETQYF. The CDR3 nucleotides are TGCGCCAGCAACCCCGGGACAGGGGGAGAGACCCAGTACTTC.

The chain recombines TRBV7-9 with TRBJ1-4, with a weak D call TRBD1 (5 bases). Trimming took off 5 bases at V and 7 bases at J, with 14 bases between the two ends. The CDR3 runs to 14 residues. Germline V gene lookup returns CDR1 SEHNR and CDR2 FQNEAQ (reference sequence). The CDR3 DNA sequence: TGTGCCAGCAGCCTTCCGGACACCAGTGAAAAACTGTTTTTT. Encoded protein: CASSLPDTSEKLFF.

This clone was counted a few times. The chain is built from TRBV5-1 and TRBJ2-2; D remains unclear. CDR1 and CDR2 from the germline V gene are SGHRS and YFSETQ. Trimming removed 0 bases from V and 0 bases from J, with 6 bases in between. This CDR3 is 15 amino acids long. The CDR3 reads CASSLEYANTGELFF. CDR3 coding DNA: TGCGCCAGCAGCTTGGAATATGCGAACACCGGGGAGCTGTTTTTT.

The chain couples TRBV9 to TRBJ2-1; 11 positions match TRBD2. Per germline, CDR1 SGDLS and CDR2 YYNGEE. The CDR3 extends over 15 amino acids. Losses at the gene ends were 4 bases for V and 8 bases for J; bases not matched to a gene: 8. CDR3 protein: CASSLAGGRRDEQFF. The CDR3 DNA reads TGTGCCAGCAGCTTAGCGGGGGGGAGGAGGGATGAGCAGTTCTTC. The full variable domain, with the rest looked up from reference TRBV9 and TRBJ2-1, is DSGVTQTPKHLITATGQRVTLRCSPRSGDLSVYWYQQSLDQGLQFLIQYYNGEERAKGNILERFSAQQFPDLHSELNLSSLELGDSALYFCASSLAGGRRDEQFFGPGTRLTVL.

J is TRBJ2-7 and V is TRBV5-1; D may be TRBD2 (5 bases). Trimming took 0 bases from V and 6 from J, leaving 16 bases between them. The CDR3 spans 15 residues. Per germline, CDR1 SGHRS and CDR2 YFSETQ. CDR3 region: CASSLVRSTGIEQYF. CDR3 nucleotide sequence: TGCGCCAGCAGCTTGGTTCGTTCGACCGGGATCGAGCAGTACTTC.

The V gene is TRBV2, the J gene TRBJ2-3; D may be TRBD2 (6 bases). Germline loops: CDR1 SNHLY, CDR2 FYNNEI. With 6 bases removed from V and 8 bases from J, the gap between germline ends came to 21 bases. This CDR3 spans 15 amino acids. The chain's CDR3 is CASREGTSSVSTQYF. CDR3 nucleotides: TGTGCCAGCAGGGAGGGGACGTCCTCCGTAAGTACGCAGTATTTT. Variable domain in full (rest from reference TRBV2 and TRBJ2-3): EPEVTQTPSHQVTQMGQEVILRCVPISNHLYFYWYRQILGQKVEFLVSFYNNEISEKSEIFDDQFSVERPDGSNFTLKIRSTKLEDSAMYFCASREGTSSVSTQYFGPGTRLTVL.

The chain joins TRBV7-2 to TRBJ1-2; 11 bases map to TRBD1. Per the germline V gene, CDR1 is SGHTA and CDR2 is FQGNSA. Germline trimming cut 5 bases from V and 2 bases from J; bases unmatched to any gene: 7. The CDR3 length is 16 residues. This CDR3 reads CASSTQWTGGNYGYTF. CDR3 nucleotides: TGTGCCAGCAGCACCCAATGGACAGGGGGCAACTATGGCTACACCTTC.

Remarks on this clone: Other DNA sequences in the same sample also yield this CDR3. The V gene is TRBV7-9, the J gene TRBJ1-1; the D gene is possibly TRBD1 (5 bases). Germline values: CDR1 SEHNR, CDR2 FQNEAQ (reference sequence). V lost 3 bases, J lost 6 bases, and 8 bases lay in between. The CDR3 runs 12 residues. CDR3 bases: TGTGCCAGCAGCTTCGGGGACTCTGAAGCTTTCTTT. Translated, it gives CASSFGDSEAFF. Together with reference TRBV7-9 and TRBJ1-1, the CDR3 gives the full variable domain: DTGVSQNPRHKITKRGQNVTFRCDPISEHNRLYWYRQTLGQGPEFLTYFQNEAQLEKSRLLSDRFSAERPKGSFSTLEIQRTEQGDSAMYLCASSFGDSEAFFGQGTRLTVV.